A selection of T cell receptor beta chains follows, all from one sample in a study of T cell changes during pregnancy in multiple sclerosis. The assay was immunoSEQ multiplex PCR, and TCRdb's table has in-frame clones only and misses some. Seen here are around 51,000 clones, 93% observed once, and the top ten hold around 1.9%. The source material was peripheral blood, sampled in the second trimester of pregnancy. These receptor sequences come from a female donor with multiple sclerosis, enrolled in a pregnancy study. CDR3s include the opening cysteine and the closing phenylalanine or tryptophan. The order of the fields is V gene, J gene, clone size, D gene, CDR3 protein, CDR3 DNA. A D gene is named only where the DNA matches it firmly. Clone size appears in some rows only: once, few, many, or a class for an expanded clone.

TRBV5-1	TRBJ2-3	.	.	CASSLAFSAGKRTDTQYF	TGCGCCAGCAGCTTGGCATTCTCGGCAGGGAAGAGGACAGATACGCAGTATTTT
TRBV7-9	TRBJ2-7	once	TRBD1	CASSPPGTGSEQYF	TGTGCCAGCAGCCCCCCCGGGACAGGGTCCGAGCAGTACTTC
TRBV4-3	TRBJ1-3	.	.	CASSQDWRAAGNTIYF	TGCGCCAGCAGCCAAGATTGGAGGGCAGCGGGAAACACCATATATTTT
TRBV5-1	TRBJ2-7	.	.	CASSFEGKYEQYF	TGCGCCAGCAGCTTTGAGGGAAAATACGAGCAGTACTTC
TRBV11-2	TRBJ2-2	.	TRBD2	CASSSPGLLTGELFF	TGTGCCAGCAGTTCCCCGGGACTACTTACCGGGGAGCTGTTTTTT
TRBV28	TRBJ2-3	.	TRBD2	CASSLSLAGGIGAPDTQYF	TGTGCCAGCAGTTTATCTCTAGCGGGAGGGATCGGGGCCCCAGATACGCAGTATTTT
TRBV27	TRBJ2-5	.	TRBD1	CASSIFPGQGQETQYF	TGTGCCAGCAGCATCTTTCCGGGACAGGGTCAAGAGACCCAGTACTTC
TRBV19	TRBJ2-1	.	.	CASSGGLGIYEQFF	TGTGCCAGTAGTGGGGGACTGGGGATTTATGAGCAGTTCTTC
TRBV4-3	TRBJ2-1	.	TRBD2	CASSQDYTGLAGAFSGNEQFF	TGCGCCAGCAGCCAAGATTATACCGGACTAGCGGGTGCGTTCTCGGGCAATGAGCAGTTCTTC
TRBV29-1	TRBJ2-2	.	TRBD1	CSARQGVGTGELFF	TGCAGCGCCCGACAGGGGGTGGGCACCGGGGAGCTGTTTTTT
TRBV18	TRBJ2-2	.	TRBD1	CASSPTTGGTGELFF	TGTGCCAGCTCACCAACAACAGGGGGGACCGGGGAGCTGTTTTTT
TRBV7-2	TRBJ1-5	once	TRBD1	CASTREGQGDQPQHF	TGTGCCAGCACCCGAGAGGGACAGGGAGATCAGCCCCAGCATTTT
TRBV12-5	TRBJ2-3	once	.	CASGRPLGGAQGDTQYF	TGTGCTAGTGGCCGACCCCTGGGGGGAGCTCAAGGAGATACGCAGTATTTT
TRBV5-1	TRBJ2-2	.	TRBD1	CASRQGASTGELFF	TGCGCCAGTCGACAGGGGGCGAGCACCGGGGAGCTGTTTTTT